This TCR beta chain appears in the sequencing data of a study of T cells in Graves' hyperthyroidism and ophthalmopathy. For ophthalmopathy patients, the Clinical Activity Score was at least 3 and the NOSPECS grade at least 4; duration was under 3 months. Amplification targeted TCR beta CDR3 regions from RNA transcripts. When the TCR CDR3 underwent first-round RT-PCR, the HTBI primer set was used. TCRdb itself ran the multiplex PCR reads through MiXCR, one entry per CDR3 protein. The data hold more than 500,000 distinct CDR3 sequences, with over 12% observed a single time. V lost 3 bases and J lost 5, with 8 bases in between. This CDR3 has 12 amino acids.

The chain couples TRBV12-3 or TRBV12-4 to TRBJ2-7; D remains unclear. This clonotype was sampled from a woman aged 40 to 50 with Graves' ophthalmopathy. Sequenced sample: blood. CDR3 DNA sequence: TGTGCCAGCAGTTTCTCGGGTGACGAGCAGTACTTC. This translates into CASSFSGDEQYF.